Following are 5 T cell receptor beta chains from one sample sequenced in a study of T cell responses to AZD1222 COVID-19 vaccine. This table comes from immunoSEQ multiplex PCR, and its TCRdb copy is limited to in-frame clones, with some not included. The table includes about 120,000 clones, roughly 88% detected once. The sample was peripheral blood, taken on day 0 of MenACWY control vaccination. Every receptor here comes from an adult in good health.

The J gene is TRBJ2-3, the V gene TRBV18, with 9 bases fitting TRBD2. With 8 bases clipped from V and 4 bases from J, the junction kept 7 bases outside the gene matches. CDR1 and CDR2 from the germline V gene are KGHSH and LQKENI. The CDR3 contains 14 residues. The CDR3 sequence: CASRGAGGPDTQYF. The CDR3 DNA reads TGTGCCAGCAGGGGAGCGGGGGGTCCAGATACGCAGTATTTT.

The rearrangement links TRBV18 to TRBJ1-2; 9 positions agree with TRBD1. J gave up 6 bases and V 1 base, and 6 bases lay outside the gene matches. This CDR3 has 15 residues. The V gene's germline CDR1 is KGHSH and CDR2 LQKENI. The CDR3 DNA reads TGTGCCAGCTCACCACTACAGGGGGCGTCTGATGGCTACACCTTC. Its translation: CASSPLQGASDGYTF. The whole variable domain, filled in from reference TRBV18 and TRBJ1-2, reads NAGVMQNPRHLVRRRGQEARLRCSPMKGHSHVYWYRQLPEEGLKFMVYLQKENIIDESGMPKERFSAEFPKEGPSILRIQQVVRGDSAAYFCASSPLQGASDGYTFGSGTRLTVV.

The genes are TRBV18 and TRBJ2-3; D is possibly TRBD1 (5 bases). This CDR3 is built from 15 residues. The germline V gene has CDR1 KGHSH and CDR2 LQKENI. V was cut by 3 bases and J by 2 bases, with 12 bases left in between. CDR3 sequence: CASSPSQALTDTQYF. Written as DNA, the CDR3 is TGTGCCAGCTCACCTTCACAGGCTCTCACAGATACGCAGTATTTT.

CDR3 sequence reads: CASLTGGGNNSPLHF. Written as DNA, the CDR3 is TGTGCCAGTTTAACTGGTGGAGGGAATAATTCACCCCTCCACTTT. This sequence joins TRBV21-1 and TRBJ1-6. TRBV21-1 is a pseudogene segment. This CDR3 comprises 15 residues.

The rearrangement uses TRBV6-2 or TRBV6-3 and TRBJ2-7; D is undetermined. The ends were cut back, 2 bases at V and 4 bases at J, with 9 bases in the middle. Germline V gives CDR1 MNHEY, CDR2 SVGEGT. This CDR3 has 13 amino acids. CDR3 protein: CASSYVSAYEQYF. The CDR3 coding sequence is TGTGCCAGCAGTTACGTTTCAGCTTACGAGCAGTACTTC.